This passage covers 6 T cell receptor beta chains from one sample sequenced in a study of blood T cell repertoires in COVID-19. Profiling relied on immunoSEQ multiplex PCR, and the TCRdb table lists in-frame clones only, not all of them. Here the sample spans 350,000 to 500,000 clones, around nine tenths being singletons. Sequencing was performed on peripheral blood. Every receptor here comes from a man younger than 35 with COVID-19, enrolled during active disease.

The CDR3 DNA sequence: TGTGCCAGCAGCGTAGACACGTTCCAAGAGACCCAGTACTTC. Translating it yields CASSVDTFQETQYF. The V and J genes are TRBV9 and TRBJ2-5; D not resolved. The CDR3 runs to 14 residues. Germline CDR1 is SGDLS and CDR2 is YYNGEE. Trimming left V 0 bases short and J 1 base short, with 7 bases between. Variable domain in full (rest from reference TRBV9 and TRBJ2-5): DSGVTQTPKHLITATGQRVTLRCSPRSGDLSVYWYQQSLDQGLQFLIQYYNGEERAKGNILERFSAQQFPDLHSELNLSSLELGDSALYFCASSVDTFQETQYFGPGTRLLVL.

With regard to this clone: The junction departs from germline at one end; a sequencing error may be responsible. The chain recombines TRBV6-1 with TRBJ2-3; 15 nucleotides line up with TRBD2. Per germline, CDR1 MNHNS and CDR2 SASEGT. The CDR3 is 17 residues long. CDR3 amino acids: CASSEGLAGGPMDTQYF. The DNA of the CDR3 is TGTGCCAGCAGCGAAGGACTAGCGGGAGGGCCGATGGATACGCAGTATTTT.

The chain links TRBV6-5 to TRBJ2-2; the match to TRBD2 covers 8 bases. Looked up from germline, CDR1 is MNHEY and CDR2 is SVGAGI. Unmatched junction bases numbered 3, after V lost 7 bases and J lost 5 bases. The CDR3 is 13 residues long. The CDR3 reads CASTRGGTGELFF. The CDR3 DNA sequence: TGTGCCAGCACCCGGGGGGGGACCGGGGAGCTGTTTTTT.

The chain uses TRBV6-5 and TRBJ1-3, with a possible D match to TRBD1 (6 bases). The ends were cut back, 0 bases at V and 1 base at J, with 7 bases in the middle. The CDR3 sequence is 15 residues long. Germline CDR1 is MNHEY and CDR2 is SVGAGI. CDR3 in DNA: TGTGCCAGCAGTTACTCGACAGGTTCTGGAAACACCATATATTTT. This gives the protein CASSYSTGSGNTIYF.

The chain's CDR3 is CASRKAGTSGRETQYF. CDR3 sequence (DNA): TGTGCCAGCAGAAAAGCCGGGACTAGCGGGCGAGAGACCCAGTACTTC. This chain connects TRBV6-6 to TRBJ2-5; TRBD2 aligns across 12 bases. J gave up 4 bases and V 6 bases, and 9 bases lay outside the gene matches. The CDR3 has 16 residues. CDR1 and CDR2 from the germline V gene are MNHNY and SVGAGI (reference sequence).

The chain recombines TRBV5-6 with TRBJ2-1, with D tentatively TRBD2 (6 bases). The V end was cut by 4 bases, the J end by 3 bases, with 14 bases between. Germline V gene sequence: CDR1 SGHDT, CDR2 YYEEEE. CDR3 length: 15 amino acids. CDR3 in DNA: TGTGCCAGCAGCCCGGAACTAGCAGTCTACAATGAGCAGTTCTTC. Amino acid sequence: CASSPELAVYNEQFF.